This T cell receptor (beta chain) derives from a study of monozygotic twins with inflammatory bowel disease. Notes on the study in general: With inverse Simpson as the measure, TCRbeta diversity was lower in IBD patients than in healthy co-twins.

To note about this clonotype: No antigen is known for it.

Per germline, CDR1 GTSNPN and CDR2 SVGIG (reference sequence). The CDR3 has 14 amino acids. cDNA synthesis was performed in eight separate reactions for each sample. Template switching incorporated UMIs with a 6-nucleotide sample barcode. TCRdb reprocessed the 5' RACE reads and reports one entry per CDR3 protein, with no DNA. The sample has more than 120,000 distinct CDR3 sequences. The sequencing input was blood. The clonotype comes from a human donor with ulcerative colitis or Crohn's disease, or a healthy co-twin of an affected twin (not recorded which). The chain links TRBV30 to TRBJ2-1; TCRdb selects TRBD1, and the lack of DNA leaves this call unchecked. Here the CDR3 reads CAWNIKGARNEQFF.